This TCR beta chain emerged from a study of blood T cells in healthy people across ages. Study as a whole: For every two T cells, template switching captured about one barcoded beta molecule.

The length of the CDR3 is 12 residues. Germline V gene data show CDR1 as SNHLY and CDR2 as FYNNEI. Total RNA extracted from each sample amounted to at least 5.5 micrograms. It was with a sample-barcoded 5' primer and a J-beta primer mix that a second PCR of roughly 7 to 12 cycles was run. TCRdb reanalysed the 5' RACE reads using MiXCR and keeps one entry per CDR3 protein. The sample records 550,000 to 650,000 distinct CDR3 sequences, about 27% being singletons. These data were also reused for a study on T cells of mothers and their children.

The gene calls are TRBV2 and TRBJ2-5; weak D call: TRBD2 (5 bases). Judging by the DNA end, TRBJ2-7 fits better; the J call may be wrong. Sequenced sample: blood. This receptor was obtained from a boy aged 2 to 10 in good health. CDR3 region: CASSEGTYEQYF. The DNA for the CDR3 is TGTGCCAGCAGTGAAGGGACTTACGAGCAGTACTTC.